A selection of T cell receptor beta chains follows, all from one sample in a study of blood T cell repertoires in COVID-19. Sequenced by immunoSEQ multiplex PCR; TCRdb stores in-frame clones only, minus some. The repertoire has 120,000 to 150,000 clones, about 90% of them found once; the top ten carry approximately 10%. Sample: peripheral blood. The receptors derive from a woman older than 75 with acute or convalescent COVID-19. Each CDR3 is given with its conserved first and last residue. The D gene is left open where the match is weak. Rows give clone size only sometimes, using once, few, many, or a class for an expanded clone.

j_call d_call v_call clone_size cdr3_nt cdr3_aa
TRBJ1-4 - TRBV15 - TGTGCCACCAGCAGAGATCGGGGGACCCAACTAGGTGAAAAACTGTTTTTT CATSRDRGTQLGEKLFF
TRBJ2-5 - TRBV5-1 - TGCGCCAGCAGCGGGGGACTTGACCAAGAGACCCAGTACTTC CASSGGLDQETQYF
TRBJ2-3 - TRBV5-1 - TGCGCCAGCAGCCTCTCTCCAAGCGGCGTTGGGGATACGCAGTATTTT CASSLSPSGVGDTQYF
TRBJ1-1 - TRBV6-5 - TGTGCCAGCAGTTACGAACCCGGGGACACTGAAGCTTTCTTT CASSYEPGDTEAFF
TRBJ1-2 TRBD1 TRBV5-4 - TGTGCCACCGCCGGGACAGGGTATGAAGACAGCTATGGCTACACCTTC CATAGTGYEDSYGYTF
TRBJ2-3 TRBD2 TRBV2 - TGTGCCAGCAGTGAACCTAGCGGGGGCCTGGATACGCAGTATTTT CASSEPSGGLDTQYF
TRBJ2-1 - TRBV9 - TGTGCCAGCAGCGTAGAGGGAGGTTATGAGCAGTTCTTC CASSVEGGYEQFF
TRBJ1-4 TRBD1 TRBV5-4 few TGTGCCAGCAGCCTCCGACAGGGAGTCGGTGAAAAACTGTTTTTT CASSLRQGVGEKLFF
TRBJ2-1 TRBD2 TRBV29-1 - TGCAGCGTTGGCCTAGCGGGGGATGAGCAGTTCTTC CSVGLAGDEQFF
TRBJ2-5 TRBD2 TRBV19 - TGTGCCAGTAGTATAGTTCCGCGGGGGGGCCGAGAGACCCAGTACTTC CASSIVPRGGRETQYF
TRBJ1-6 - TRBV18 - TGTGCCAGCTCACCGCCGGGAGGGTATAATTCACCCCTCCACTTT CASSPPGGYNSPLHF
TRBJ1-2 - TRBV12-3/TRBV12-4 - TGTGCCAGCAGGGTCACAGGGATCGCTGGCTACACCTTC CASRVTGIAGYTF
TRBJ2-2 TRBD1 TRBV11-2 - TGTGCCAGCAGCCGCCCGGACAGGGGGGGGACCGGGGAGCTGTTTTTT CASSRPDRGGTGELFF
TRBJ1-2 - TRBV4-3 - TGCGCCAGCAGCCAAGCCTCAGGCCCCAAGAGCTATGGCTACACCTTC CASSQASGPKSYGYTF
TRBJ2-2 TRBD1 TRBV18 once TGTGCCAGCTCACTGGACAGGCGGAACACCGGGGAGCTGTTTTTT CASSLDRRNTGELFF
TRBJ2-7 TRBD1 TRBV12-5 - TGTGCTAGTGGGACGACAGGGTACCACGAGCAGTACTTC CASGTTGYHEQYF
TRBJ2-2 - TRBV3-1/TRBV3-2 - TGTGCCAGCAGCCAAGAACGAGGGACCGGGGAGCTGTTTTTT CASSQERGTGELFF